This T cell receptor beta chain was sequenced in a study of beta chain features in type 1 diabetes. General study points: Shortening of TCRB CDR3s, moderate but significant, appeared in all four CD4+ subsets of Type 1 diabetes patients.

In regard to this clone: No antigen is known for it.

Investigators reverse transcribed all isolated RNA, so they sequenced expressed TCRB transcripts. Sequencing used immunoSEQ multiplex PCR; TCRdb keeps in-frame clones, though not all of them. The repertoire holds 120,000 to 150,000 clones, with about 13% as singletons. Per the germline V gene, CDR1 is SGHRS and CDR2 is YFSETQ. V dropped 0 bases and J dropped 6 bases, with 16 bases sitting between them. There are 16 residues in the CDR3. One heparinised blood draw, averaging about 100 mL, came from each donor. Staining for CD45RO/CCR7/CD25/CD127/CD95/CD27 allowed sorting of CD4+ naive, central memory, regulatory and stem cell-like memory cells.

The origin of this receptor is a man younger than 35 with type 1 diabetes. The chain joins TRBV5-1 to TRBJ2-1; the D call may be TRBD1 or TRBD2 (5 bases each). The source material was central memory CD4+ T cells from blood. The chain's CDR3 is CASSLGLGVSSNEQFF. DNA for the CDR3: TGCGCCAGCAGCTTGGGTTTGGGGGTCTCCAGCAATGAGCAGTTCTTC.